The sample holds many counts of the clone carrying this T cell receptor beta chain. The target antigen is unknown. Germline V gene data show CDR1 as SEHNR and CDR2 as FQNEAQ (reference sequence). With 5 bases removed from V and 6 bases from J, the gap between germline ends came to 16 bases. CDR3 length: 14 residues. This entry is derived from a study of T cells in Graves' hyperthyroidism and ophthalmopathy. Points from the study as a whole: Blood also held most thyroid clonotypes expanded beyond 0.001. From stable hyperthyroidism, ophthalmopathy was separated by a 13 V-J model.

Exclusions: uncontrolled infection, other autoimmune disease, pregnancy, lactation. RNA transcripts served as the template for amplifying TCR beta CDR3 regions. First-round RT-PCR targeting the TCR CDR3 was performed with the HTBI primer set. Via MiXCR, TCRdb re-called the multiplex PCR reads, giving one row per CDR3 protein. The sample carries approximately 250,000 distinct CDR3 sequences, approximately 23% recorded once. The chain employs TRBV7-9 and TRBJ1-1; D perhaps matches TRBD1 (6 bases). This clonotype was obtained from a woman aged 40 to 50 with Graves' ophthalmopathy. The sequenced material came from blood. In DNA, the CDR3 is TGTGCCAGCAGCCGGTCCACAGGGTTGGCTGAAGCTTTCTTT. This encodes CASSRSTGLAEAFF.